This TCR beta chain was captured in a study of shared clonotypes between healthy human individuals. Study-wide findings and caveats: With several donors compared, approximately 5% of naive CD4 clonotypes were shared. Sampling used blood alone; tissue repertoires probably differ. A small donor pool kept down the genetic and exposure-history diversity that was represented.

Every one of the donors was a Caucasian adult that lived in Nashville, Tennessee. Some clones are missing from TCRdb's copy, which holds only in-frame ones; the method was immunoSEQ multiplex PCR. Seen here are approximately 1.5 million clones, 98% to 99% observed once, and the top ten hold about 0.35%. About this clone itself: Its cognate antigen is unknown.

The CDR3 has 14 amino acids. Unmatched junction bases numbered 7, after V lost 5 bases and J lost 6 bases. Germline assignment: CDR1 MGHRA and CDR2 YSYEKL. Sequencing was carried out using naive CD4+ T cells sorted from blood. Subset of the sample: CD45RA+ positively selected. The chain uses TRBV4-1 and TRBJ1-1, with TRBD1 matching 9 bases. The sequence was obtained from a man aged 25 to 40 in good health. The CDR3 sequence: CASSKPGQGPEAFF. CDR3 nucleotide sequence: TGCGCCAGCAGCAAACCGGGACAGGGTCCTGAAGCTTTCTTT.